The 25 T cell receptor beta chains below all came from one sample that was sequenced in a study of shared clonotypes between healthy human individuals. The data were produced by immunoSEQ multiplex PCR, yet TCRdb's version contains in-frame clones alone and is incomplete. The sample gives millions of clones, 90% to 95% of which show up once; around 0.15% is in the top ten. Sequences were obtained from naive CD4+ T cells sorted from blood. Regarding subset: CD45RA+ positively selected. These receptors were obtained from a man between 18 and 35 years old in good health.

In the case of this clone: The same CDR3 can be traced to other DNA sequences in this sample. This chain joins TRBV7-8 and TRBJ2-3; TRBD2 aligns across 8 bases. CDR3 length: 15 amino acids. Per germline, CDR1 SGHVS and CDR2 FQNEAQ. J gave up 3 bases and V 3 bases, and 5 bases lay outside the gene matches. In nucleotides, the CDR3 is TGTGCCAGCAGCTTGGAGGGACTAGTTACAGATACGCAGTATTTT. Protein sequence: CASSLEGLVTDTQYF.

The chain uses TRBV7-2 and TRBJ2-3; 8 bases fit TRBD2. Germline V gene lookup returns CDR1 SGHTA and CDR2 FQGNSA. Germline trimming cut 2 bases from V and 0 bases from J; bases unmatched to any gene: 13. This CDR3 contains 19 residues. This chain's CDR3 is CASSLRSGGKPLSTDTQYF. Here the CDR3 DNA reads TGTGCCAGCAGCTTAAGAAGCGGGGGAAAACCCTTAAGCACAGATACGCAGTATTTT.

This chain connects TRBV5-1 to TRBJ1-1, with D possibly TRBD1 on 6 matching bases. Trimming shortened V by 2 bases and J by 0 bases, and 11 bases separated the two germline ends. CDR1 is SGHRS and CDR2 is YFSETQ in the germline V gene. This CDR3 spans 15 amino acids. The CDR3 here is CASSFQQGMNTEAFF. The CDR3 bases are TGCGCCAGCAGCTTCCAACAGGGTATGAACACTGAAGCTTTCTTT.

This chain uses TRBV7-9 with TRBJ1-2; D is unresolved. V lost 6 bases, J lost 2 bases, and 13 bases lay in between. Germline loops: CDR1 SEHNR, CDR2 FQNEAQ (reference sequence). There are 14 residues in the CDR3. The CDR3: CASSTRVGNYGYTF. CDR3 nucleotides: TGTGCCAGCAGTACTAGGGTGGGAAACTATGGCTACACCTTC.

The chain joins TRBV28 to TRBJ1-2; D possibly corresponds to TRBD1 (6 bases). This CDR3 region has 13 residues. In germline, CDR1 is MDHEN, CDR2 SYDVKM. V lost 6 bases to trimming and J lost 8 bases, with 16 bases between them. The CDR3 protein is CASRSQGFRGYTF. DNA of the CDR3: TGTGCCAGCAGATCACAGGGTTTCAGGGGCTACACCTTC.

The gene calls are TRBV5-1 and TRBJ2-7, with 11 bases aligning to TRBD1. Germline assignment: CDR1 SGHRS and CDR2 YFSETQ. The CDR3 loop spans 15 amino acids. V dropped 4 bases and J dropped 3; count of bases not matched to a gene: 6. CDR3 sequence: CASSNGQGALYEQYF. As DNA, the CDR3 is TGCGCCAGCAGCAACGGACAGGGGGCTCTCTACGAGCAGTACTTC.

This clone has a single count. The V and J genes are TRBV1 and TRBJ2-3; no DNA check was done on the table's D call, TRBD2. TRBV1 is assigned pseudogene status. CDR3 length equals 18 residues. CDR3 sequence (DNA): TGCACCAGCAGCCAAGTCCCGAGGGCGGGGGAGCGCACAGATACGCAGTATTTT. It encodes CTSSQVPRAGERTDTQYF.

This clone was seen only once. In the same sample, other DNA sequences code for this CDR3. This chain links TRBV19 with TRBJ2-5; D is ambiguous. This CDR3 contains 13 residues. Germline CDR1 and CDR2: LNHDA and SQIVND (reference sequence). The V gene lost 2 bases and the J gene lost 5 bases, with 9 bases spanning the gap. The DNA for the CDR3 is TGTGCCAGTAGTATACGGGCTAGGGAGACCCAGTACTTC. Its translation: CASSIRARETQYF.

The CDR3 DNA reads as TGCGCCAGCAGCCATGGTTGGTCGGCTAGAGAGCAGTTCTTC. It encodes CASSHGWSAREQFF. The V and J genes are TRBV4-3 and TRBJ2-1, with D unresolved. This CDR3 has 14 amino acids. Trimming removed 3 bases from V and 10 bases from J, with 16 bases in between. Germline lookup yields CDR1 LGHNA and CDR2 YSLEER.

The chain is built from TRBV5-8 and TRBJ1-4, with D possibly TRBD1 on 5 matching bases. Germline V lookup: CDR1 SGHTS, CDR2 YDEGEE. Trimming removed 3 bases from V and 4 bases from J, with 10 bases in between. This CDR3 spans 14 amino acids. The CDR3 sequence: CASSSRDGNEKLFF. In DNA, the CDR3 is TGTGCCAGCAGCTCCCGGGACGGTAATGAAAAACTGTTTTTT.

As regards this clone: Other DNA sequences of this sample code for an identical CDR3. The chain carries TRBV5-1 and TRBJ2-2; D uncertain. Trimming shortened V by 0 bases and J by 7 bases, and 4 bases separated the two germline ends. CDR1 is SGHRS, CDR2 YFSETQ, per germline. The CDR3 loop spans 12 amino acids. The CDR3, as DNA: TGCGCCAGCAGCTTGGTCGGCGGGGAGCTGTTTTTT. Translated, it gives CASSLVGGELFF.

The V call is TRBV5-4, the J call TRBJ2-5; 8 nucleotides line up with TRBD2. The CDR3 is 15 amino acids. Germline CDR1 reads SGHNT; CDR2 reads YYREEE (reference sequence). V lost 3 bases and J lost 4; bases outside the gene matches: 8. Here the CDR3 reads CASSSSGGRAETQYF. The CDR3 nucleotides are TGTGCCAGCAGCTCGTCGGGAGGGCGAGCAGAGACCCAGTACTTC.

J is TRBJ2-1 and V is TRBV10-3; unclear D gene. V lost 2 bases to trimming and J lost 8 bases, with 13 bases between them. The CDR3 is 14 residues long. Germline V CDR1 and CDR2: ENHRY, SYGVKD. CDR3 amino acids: CAISEATVGDEQFF. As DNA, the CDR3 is TGTGCCATCAGTGAGGCGACGGTTGGGGATGAGCAGTTCTTC.

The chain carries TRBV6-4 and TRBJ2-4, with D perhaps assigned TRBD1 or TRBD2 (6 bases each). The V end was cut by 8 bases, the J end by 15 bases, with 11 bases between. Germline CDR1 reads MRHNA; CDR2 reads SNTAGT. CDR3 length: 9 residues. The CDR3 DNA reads TGTGCCAGCGCGGGACATGGGTACTTC. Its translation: CASAGHGYF.

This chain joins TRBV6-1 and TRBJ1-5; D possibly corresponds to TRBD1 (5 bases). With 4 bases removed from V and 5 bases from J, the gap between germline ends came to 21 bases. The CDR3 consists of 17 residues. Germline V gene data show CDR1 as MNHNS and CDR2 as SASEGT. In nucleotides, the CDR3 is TGTGCCAGCAGTGGGCGGGAGAGGGGTGGCGGGTATCAGCCCCAGCATTTT. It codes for CASSGRERGGGYQPQHF.

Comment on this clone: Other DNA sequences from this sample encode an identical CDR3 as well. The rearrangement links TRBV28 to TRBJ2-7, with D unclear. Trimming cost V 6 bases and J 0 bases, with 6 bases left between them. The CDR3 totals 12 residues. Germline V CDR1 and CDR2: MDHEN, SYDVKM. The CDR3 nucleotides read TGTGCCAGCAGACCGGACTCCTACGAGCAGTACTTC. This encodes CASRPDSYEQYF.

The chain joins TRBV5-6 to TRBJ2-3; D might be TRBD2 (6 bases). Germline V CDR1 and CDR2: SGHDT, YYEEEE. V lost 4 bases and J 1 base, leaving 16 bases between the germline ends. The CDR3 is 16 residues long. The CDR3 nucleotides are TGTGCCAGCAGCAACACTAGCAAATTCCGCACAGATACGCAGTATTTT. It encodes CASSNTSKFRTDTQYF.

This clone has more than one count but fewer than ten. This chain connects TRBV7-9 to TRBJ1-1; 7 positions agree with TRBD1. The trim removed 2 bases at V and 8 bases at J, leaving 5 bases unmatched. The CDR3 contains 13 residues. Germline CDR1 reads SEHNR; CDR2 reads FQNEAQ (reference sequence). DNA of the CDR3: TGTGCCAGCAGCTTAACGGGACAGACCGAAGCTTTCTTT. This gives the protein CASSLTGQTEAFF.

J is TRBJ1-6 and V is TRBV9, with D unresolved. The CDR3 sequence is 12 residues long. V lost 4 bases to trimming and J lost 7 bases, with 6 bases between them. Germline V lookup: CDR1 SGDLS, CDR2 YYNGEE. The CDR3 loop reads CASSTQNSPLHF. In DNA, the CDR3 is TGTGCCAGCAGCACACAGAATTCACCCCTCCACTTT.

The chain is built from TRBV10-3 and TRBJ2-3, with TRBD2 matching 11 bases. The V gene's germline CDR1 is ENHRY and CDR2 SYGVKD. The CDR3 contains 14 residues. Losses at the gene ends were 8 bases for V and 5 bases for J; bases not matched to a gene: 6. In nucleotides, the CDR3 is TGTGCCATCCCGACTAGCGGGGAAGAAGATACGCAGTATTTT. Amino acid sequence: CAIPTSGEEDTQYF.

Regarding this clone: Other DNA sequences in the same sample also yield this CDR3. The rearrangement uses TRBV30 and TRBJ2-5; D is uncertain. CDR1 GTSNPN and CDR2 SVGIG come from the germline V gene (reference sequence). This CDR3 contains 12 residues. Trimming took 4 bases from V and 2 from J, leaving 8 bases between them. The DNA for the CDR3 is TGTGCCTGGAATCTGGGGCAAGAGACCCAGTACTTC. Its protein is CAWNLGQETQYF.

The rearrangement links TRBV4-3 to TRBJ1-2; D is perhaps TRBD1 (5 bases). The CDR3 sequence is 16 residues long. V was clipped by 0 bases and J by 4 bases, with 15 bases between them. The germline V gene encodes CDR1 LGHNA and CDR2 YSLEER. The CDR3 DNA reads TGCGCCAGCAGCCAAGAGGGGCCGGGGGTAGGCTATGGCTACACCTTC. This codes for CASSQEGPGVGYGYTF.

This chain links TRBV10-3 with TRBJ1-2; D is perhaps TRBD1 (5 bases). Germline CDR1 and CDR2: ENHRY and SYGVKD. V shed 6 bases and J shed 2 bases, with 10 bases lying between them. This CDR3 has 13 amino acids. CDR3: CAISPGDNYGYTF. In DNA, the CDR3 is TGTGCCATCAGCCCCGGGGACAACTATGGCTACACCTTC.

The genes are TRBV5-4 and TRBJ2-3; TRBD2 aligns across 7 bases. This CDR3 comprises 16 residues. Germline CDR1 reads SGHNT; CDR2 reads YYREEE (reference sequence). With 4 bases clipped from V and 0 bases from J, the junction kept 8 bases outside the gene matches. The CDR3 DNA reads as TGTGCCAGCAGCATCCGGGTGGGGGGGAGCACAGATACGCAGTATTTT. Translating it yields CASSIRVGGSTDTQYF. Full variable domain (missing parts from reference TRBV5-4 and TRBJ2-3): ETGVTQSPTHLIKTRGQQVTLRCSSQSGHNTVSWYQQALGQGPQFIFQYYREEENGRGNFPPRFSGLQFPNYSSELNVNALELDDSALYLCASSIRVGGSTDTQYFGPGTRLTVL.

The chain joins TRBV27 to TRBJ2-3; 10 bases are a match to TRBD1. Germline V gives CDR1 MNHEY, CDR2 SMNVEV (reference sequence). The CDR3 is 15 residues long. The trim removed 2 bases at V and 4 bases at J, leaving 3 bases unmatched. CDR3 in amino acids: CASSLRQGAADTQYF. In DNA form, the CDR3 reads TGTGCCAGCAGTTTACGACAGGGGGCTGCAGATACGCAGTATTTT.